Listed here is a single T cell receptor beta chain. The data derive from a study of blood T cell repertoires in COVID-19. Study-level information: Spain, Italy and the United States supplied samples that represented acute and convalescent COVID-19. T cells, B-cell-depleted T cells, or PBMCs provided the cDNA or gDNA that served as material.

Original data processing: Reference gene primer amplification yielded estimated nucleated cell counts. Sequencing used immunoSEQ multiplex PCR; TCRdb keeps in-frame clones, though not all of them. V, J and clone size reflect that table, while D and trimming were determined from the DNA. Here the sample spans about 190,000 clones, 90% being singletons. The TCR sequence derives from a man in his fifties or sixties with acute or convalescent COVID-19. The specimen was peripheral blood.

DNA for the CDR3: TGTGCCAGCAGCTTGATCCCCGTATCTTCCTACTACGAGCAGTACTTC. It is translated as CASSLIPVSSYYEQYF. The chain links TRBV5-5 to TRBJ2-7, with D unresolved. The germline gives CDR1 SGHKS, CDR2 YYEKEE (reference sequence). Trimming shortened V by 1 base and J by 3 bases, and 17 bases separated the two germline ends. The CDR3 totals 16 residues.